The clone carrying this TCR beta chain has ten or more counts. What it recognizes is unknown. V was shortened by 0 bases and J by 5 bases, with 11 bases between the two germline ends. Germline CDR1 and CDR2: LGHNA and YNFKEQ. The length of the CDR3 is 15 residues. The data were taken from a study of T-cell memory formation after mild COVID-19. Across the study: Largely donor-specific sequence clusters came from a couple of donors.

Broader study findings: Memory sampled before infection contained some responding clones, suggesting cross-reactive memory joined. Among clones contracting day 15 to 85, CD4/CD8 was balanced, whereas later expanders leaned CD4+.

Constant-segment primers served in 5'RACE that generated TCR alpha and TCR beta cDNA libraries bearing sample barcodes and UMIs. Using its own MiXCR run on the 5' RACE reads, TCRdb lists one record per CDR3 protein. Among hundreds of thousands of distinct CDR3 sequences listed, approximately 15% were seen once. Sequencing input: PBMCs or a T cell subset sorted from them (not recorded which). The rearrangement links TRBV4-2 to TRBJ1-5, with unresolved D. This sequence was found in a young man who had mild COVID-19 (a few samples of this study predate the infection). Cell type and time point are not known. CDR3 coding DNA: TGTGCCAGCAGCCAAGATCCCGGATTAGATCAGCCCCAGCATTTT. Protein: CASSQDPGLDQPQHF.